Below are 22 T cell receptor beta chains sequenced from a single sample in a study of blood T cell repertoires in COVID-19. Produced via immunoSEQ multiplex PCR; TCRdb's table is partial and in-frame only. The data show nearly 350,000 clones, around nine tenths seen once. The sample consisted of peripheral blood. The receptors shown here come from a woman aged 18-30 years who had recovered from COVID-19.

This chain joins TRBV5-5 and TRBJ2-3; a weak D match, TRBD1 (5 bases). The CDR3 is made up of 17 amino acids. Trimming left V 0 bases short and J 0 bases short, with 14 bases between. The germline V gene encodes CDR1 SGHKS and CDR2 YYEKEE (reference sequence). The CDR3 reads CASSLGRGQVSTDTQYF. Here the CDR3 DNA reads TGTGCCAGCAGCTTGGGACGCGGACAAGTTAGCACAGATACGCAGTATTTT.

The rearrangement links TRBV5-6 to TRBJ1-3, with D tentatively TRBD1 (6 bases). The CDR3 consists of 15 residues. V lost 2 bases to trimming and J lost 0 bases, with 9 bases between them. In germline, CDR1 is SGHDT, CDR2 YYEEEE. CDR3 sequence: CASSLQGISGNTIYF. The CDR3 DNA reads TGTGCCAGCAGCTTACAGGGAATCTCTGGAAACACCATATATTTT.

The rearrangement links TRBV5-1 to TRBJ2-2; 13 nucleotides agree with TRBD2. Germline loops: CDR1 SGHRS, CDR2 YFSETQ. J gave up 3 bases and V 0 bases, and 2 bases lay outside the gene matches. CDR3 length: 17 amino acids. The CDR3 sequence: CASSLAGLAGDTGELFF. The CDR3 nucleotides read TGCGCCAGCAGCTTGGCCGGACTAGCGGGGGACACCGGGGAGCTGTTTTTT.

This sequence joins TRBV29-1 and TRBJ1-2; 9 bases are a match to TRBD1. This CDR3 has 13 residues. After removal of 6 bases from V and 8 bases from J, the junction contained 10 bases not matched to a gene. CDR1 SQVTM and CDR2 ANQGSEA come from the germline V gene. In DNA form, the CDR3 reads TGCAGCGTCATGTCCCGGGACAGGGCCGGCTACACCTTC. It yields the protein CSVMSRDRAGYTF.

The J gene is TRBJ1-2, the V gene TRBV24-1; 8 positions agree with TRBD1. Per germline, CDR1 KGHDR and CDR2 SFDVKD. Trimming cost V 2 bases and J 4 bases; bases outside gene matches: 5. This CDR3 has 15 residues. The CDR3 loop reads CATSDSTGAAYGYTF. The CDR3 coding sequence is TGTGCCACCAGTGATTCGACAGGGGCGGCCTATGGCTACACCTTC.

The rearrangement joins TRBV5-1 to TRBJ2-1; 11 bases are a match to TRBD2. With V trimmed by 4 bases and J by 1 base, 16 bases remained unmatched. This CDR3 has 20 amino acids. CDR1 is SGHRS, CDR2 YFSETQ, per germline. This CDR3 is CASSASWELAGAPSYNEQFF. The DNA for the CDR3 is TGCGCCAGCAGCGCCTCTTGGGAACTAGCGGGAGCTCCGTCCTACAATGAGCAGTTCTTC.

The V gene is TRBV10-3, the J gene TRBJ2-5; a weak D match, TRBD1 (5 bases). The CDR3 runs 15 residues. V lost 0 bases, J lost 2 bases, and 10 bases lay in between. Germline lookup yields CDR1 ENHRY and CDR2 SYGVKD. The CDR3: CAISESKGPQETQYF. The CDR3 region has the DNA TGTGCCATCAGTGAGTCGAAGGGGCCTCAAGAGACCCAGTACTTC.

This chain connects TRBV6-6 to TRBJ2-2; possibly TRBD2 for D (5 bases). In germline, CDR1 is MNHNY, CDR2 SVGAGI (reference sequence). CDR3 length equals 15 residues. V was shortened by 1 base and J by 1 base, with 7 bases between the two germline ends. This chain's CDR3 is CASSYFRGNTGELFF. In nucleotides, the CDR3 is TGTGCCAGCAGTTACTTTCGGGGGAACACCGGGGAGCTGTTTTTT.

The J gene is TRBJ1-2, the V gene TRBV7-9, with no clear D. This CDR3 comprises 15 residues. Germline-derived CDR1 and CDR2 are SEHNR and FQNEAQ (reference sequence). Trimming pared 4 bases from V and 4 bases from J, leaving 16 bases between. The CDR3 DNA sequence: TGTGCCAGCAGCTGGACTCCTTTGGAATTCTATGGCTACACCTTC. Its protein is CASSWTPLEFYGYTF.

The chain uses TRBV9 and TRBJ1-5; 7 bases are a match to TRBD1. V shed 0 bases and J 4 bases; nucleotides not matched to a gene: 1. This CDR3 has 14 residues. Germline lookup yields CDR1 SGDLS and CDR2 YYNGEE. CDR3 sequence (DNA): TGTGCCAGCAGCGTAGGGGGACAGAATCAGCCCCAGCATTTT. Protein sequence: CASSVGGQNQPQHF. Based on the CDR3 plus reference TRBV9 and TRBJ1-5, the full variable domain is DSGVTQTPKHLITATGQRVTLRCSPRSGDLSVYWYQQSLDQGLQFLIQYYNGEERAKGNILERFSAQQFPDLHSELNLSSLELGDSALYFCASSVGGQNQPQHFGDGTRLSIL.

The chain has TRBV19 and TRBJ2-1; D may be TRBD1 (6 bases). V lost 5 bases and J 2 bases, leaving 10 bases between the germline ends. This CDR3 contains 14 residues. Looked up from germline, CDR1 is LNHDA and CDR2 is SQIVND (reference sequence). CDR3: CASSHQGTYNEQFF. CDR3 bases: TGTGCCAGTAGTCATCAGGGGACCTACAATGAGCAGTTCTTC.

This clone was seen a single time. The chain uses TRBV19 and TRBJ1-1; no clear D. CDR3 length: 15 amino acids. Germline V gives CDR1 LNHDA, CDR2 SQIVND (reference sequence). Between the trimmed V and J ends, which lost 5 bases and 2 bases, there was a span of 15 bases. CDR3 in DNA: TGTGCCAGTAGTGTGGGGAGAGGAGGTAACACTGAAGCTTTCTTT. Protein: CASSVGRGGNTEAFF.

The chain employs TRBV15 and TRBJ2-3; 13 bases agree with TRBD2. This CDR3 has 14 amino acids. From germline, CDR1 is LNHNV and CDR2 YYDKDF (reference sequence). The CDR3 spells CAYGTSGTTDTQYF. The CDR3 bases are TGTGCGTACGGGACTAGCGGGACCACAGATACGCAGTATTTT.

This clone was observed once. This sequence joins TRBV12-3 or TRBV12-4 and TRBJ2-5; tentative D call: TRBD1 (5 bases). V was trimmed by 2 bases and J by 7 bases, leaving 11 bases between them. The CDR3 length is 13 residues. The chain's CDR3 is CASSLRQYGTQYF. CDR3 coding DNA: TGTGCCAGCAGTTTAAGACAGTACGGGACCCAGTACTTC.

V is TRBV18 and J is TRBJ2-5, with D maybe TRBD1 (6 bases). The CDR3 runs 13 residues. V was cut by 6 bases and J by 2 bases, with 10 bases left in between. Germline values: CDR1 KGHSH, CDR2 LQKENI. The CDR3 here is CASSDQGQETQYF. DNA for the CDR3: TGTGCCAGCTCTGATCAGGGGCAAGAGACCCAGTACTTC.

V and J are TRBV5-5 and TRBJ2-3, with TRBD2 as a possible D gene (5 bases). Germline V gene data show CDR1 as SGHKS and CDR2 as YYEKEE (reference sequence). The CDR3 is 16 amino acids. Trimming removed 0 bases at V and 2 bases at J, with 13 bases between. The CDR3 is CASSLGNPGTTDTQYF. CDR3 coding DNA: TGTGCCAGCAGCTTGGGGAACCCGGGAACCACAGATACGCAGTATTTT.

This sequence joins TRBV11-2 and TRBJ1-1; TRBD1 aligns across 8 bases. The J segment lost 3 bases and the V segment lost 5 bases, leaving 8 bases of the junction unmatched. CDR3 length: 15 residues. The germline V gene has CDR1 SGHAT and CDR2 FQNNGV. The CDR3 nucleotides read TGTGCCAGCAGCCCCAGGGACAGGACCTACACTGAAGCTTTCTTT. Residues: CASSPRDRTYTEAFF.

The V call is TRBV7-2, the J call TRBJ1-5, with D possibly being TRBD1 (6 bases). The CDR3 runs to 13 residues. Germline V gene lookup returns CDR1 SGHTA and CDR2 FQGNSA. V dropped 6 bases and J dropped 2 bases, with 8 bases sitting between them. The CDR3 loop is CASSYRGNQPQHF. CDR3 coding DNA: TGTGCCAGCAGTTACAGGGGCAATCAGCCCCAGCATTTT.

The chain couples TRBV6-5 to TRBJ2-3; D is possibly TRBD2 (5 bases). V was clipped by 2 bases and J by 10 bases, with 7 bases between them. The germline V gene encodes CDR1 MNHEY and CDR2 SVGAGI. The CDR3 length is 11 residues. The DNA of the CDR3 is TGTGCCAGCAGTTACGCGGAGGCGCAGTATTTT. Its protein product is CASSYAEAQYF.

The chain carries TRBV6-2 or TRBV6-3 and TRBJ1-6; tentative D call: TRBD1 (6 bases). V shed 2 bases and J shed 9 bases, with 14 bases lying between them. This CDR3 comprises 15 residues. From germline, CDR1 is MNHEY and CDR2 SVGEGT. Here the CDR3 reads CASSYLGTLSSPLHF. The CDR3 DNA is TGTGCCAGCAGTTACCTTGGGACATTAAGTTCACCCCTCCACTTT.

The chain links TRBV5-1 to TRBJ2-1, with 7 bases lining up with TRBD1. This CDR3 contains 13 residues. Looked up from germline, CDR1 is SGHRS and CDR2 is YFSETQ. The ends lost 0 bases at V and 8 bases at J; junction bases unmatched: 2. The CDR3 reads CASSLDQGDEQFF. CDR3 bases: TGCGCCAGCAGCTTGGACCAGGGGGATGAGCAGTTCTTC.

J is TRBJ2-3 and V is TRBV5-1; D may be TRBD1 (5 bases). Trimming removed 2 bases from V and 3 bases from J, with 13 bases in between. Germline assignment: CDR1 SGHRS and CDR2 YFSETQ. The CDR3 consists of 15 residues. Here the CDR3 reads CASSFQGIETDTQYF. CDR3 nucleotides: TGCGCCAGCAGCTTCCAGGGAATTGAAACAGATACGCAGTATTTT. The full variable domain, with the rest looked up from reference TRBV5-1 and TRBJ2-3, is KAGVTQTPRYLIKTRGQQVTLSCSPISGHRSVSWYQQTPGQGLQFLFEYFSETQRNKGNFPGRFSGRQFSNSRSEMNVSTLELGDSALYLCASSFQGIETDTQYFGPGTRLTVL.